Following are 28 T cell receptor beta chains from one sample sequenced in a study of T cells expressing NK-cell markers. From the 5' RACE reads, TCRdb lists one entry per CDR3 protein and no DNA. Recorded here are 550,000 or so distinct CDR3 sequences; the top ten clones represent roughly 3.5%. Specimen: blood T cells: a sorted CD56 or NKG2C T cell subset, CD4+ or CD8+ T cells, or bulk PBMC T cells (not recorded which). The receptors originated from a man in his late teens or twenties in good health.

The chain uses TRBV21-1 and TRBJ2-7; TCRdb selects TRBD1, and the lack of DNA leaves this call unchecked. TRBV21-1 is assigned pseudogene status. This CDR3 is 15 amino acids long. The CDR3 is CASSTSGTEAYEQYF.

V is TRBV7-8 and J is TRBJ2-1; no DNA is available, so the TRBD1 call from TCRdb remains unchecked. CDR1 and CDR2 (germline): SGHVS, FQNEAQ. The CDR3 is made up of 15 amino acids. CDR3 sequence: CASSLEGVGNNEQFF.

The V gene is TRBV9, the J gene TRBJ2-7; there is no DNA to check the TCRdb D call of TRBD2. Per the germline V gene, CDR1 is SGDLS and CDR2 is YYNGEE. The CDR3 consists of 16 residues. CDR3 sequence reads: CASSVDGPARGYEQYF.

CDR3: CASSDPGLAQFF. The genes are TRBV27 and TRBJ2-1; TCRdb designates TRBD2, a call that cannot be tested without DNA. The CDR3 contains 12 residues. Germline CDR1 is MNHEY and CDR2 is SMNVEV (reference sequence).

This chain uses TRBV10-3 with TRBJ2-5; TCRdb outputs TRBD2, but without DNA this stays unchecked. CDR1 is ENHRY, CDR2 SYGVKD, per germline. This CDR3 contains 15 residues. The CDR3 loop reads CAISWDIGLEETQYF.

The chain carries TRBV7-2 and TRBJ1-1; no DNA is available, so the TRBD1 call from TCRdb remains unchecked. The CDR3 has 16 amino acids. Germline CDR1 is SGHTA and CDR2 is FQGNSA. This CDR3 reads CASSLALWGMNTEAFF.

The chain is built from TRBV12-3 or TRBV12-4 and TRBJ2-5. This CDR3 comprises 14 residues. CDR3 in amino acids: CASSLVPDEETQYF.

The rearrangement uses TRBV12-3 or TRBV12-4 and TRBJ2-1. This CDR3 is 14 amino acids long. CDR3: CASSLAGTTGEQFF.

This chain uses TRBV30 with TRBJ2-1; the TRBD2 assignment by TCRdb is unverifiable without DNA. The germline V gene has CDR1 GTSNPN and CDR2 SVGIG (reference sequence). The CDR3 totals 15 residues. CDR3 protein: CAWGVGTSGYNEQFF.

The chain carries TRBV7-3 and TRBJ2-7; lacking DNA, the TRBD1 call made by TCRdb goes unchecked. Germline lookup yields CDR1 SGHTA and CDR2 FQGTGA. This CDR3 region has 16 residues. The CDR3 loop reads CASSLLPGGAGGEQYF.

The rearrangement uses TRBV27 and TRBJ2-1; TCRdb selects TRBD1, and the lack of DNA leaves this call unchecked. Germline V gene data show CDR1 as MNHEY and CDR2 as SMNVEV (reference sequence). This CDR3 comprises 13 residues. CDR3 loop: CASSIPIGTILVF.

The chain combines TRBV20-1 with TRBJ2-7; without DNA, the TCRdb call of TRBD1 cannot be checked. Germline CDR1 and CDR2: DFQATT and SNEGSKA (reference sequence). This CDR3 is 14 amino acids long. This CDR3 is CSARDSNRGSEQYF.

The genes are TRBV29-1 and TRBJ2-6; the TCRdb D gene call, TRBD1, has no DNA to confirm it. This CDR3 is built from 16 residues. CDR1 is SQVTM, CDR2 ANQGSEA, per germline. CDR3 protein: CSTSGQGESGANVLTF.

The chain recombines TRBV7-9 with TRBJ2-7; TCRdb reports TRBD1, a call that lacks DNA to check it against. CDR3 length: 17 residues. Germline-derived CDR1 and CDR2 are SEHNR and FQNEAQ (reference sequence). CDR3 region: CASSPRARTASSYEQYF.

This chain uses TRBV6-1 with TRBJ2-2; TCRdb designates TRBD2, a call that cannot be tested without DNA. CDR3 length: 15 amino acids. The germline V gene has CDR1 MNHNS and CDR2 SASEGT. The CDR3 spells CASMPSGSFTGELFF.

The chain combines TRBV10-3 with TRBJ2-1; TCRdb returns TRBD2, unconfirmable since there is no DNA. The CDR3 is made up of 15 amino acids. Germline CDR1 is ENHRY and CDR2 is SYGVKD. CDR3 residues: CAISYLAGASNEQFF.

The CDR3 spells CASRGRAASGYDTQYF. The V and J genes are TRBV6-2 or TRBV6-3 and TRBJ2-3; TCRdb's D gene call, TRBD2, goes unchecked for lack of DNA. The germline CDR1 and CDR2 sequences are MNHEY and SVGEGT. This CDR3 spans 16 amino acids.

CDR3 region: CASGLGSGTQENYGYTF. The V and J genes are TRBV12-5 and TRBJ1-2; the D gene TCRdb calls, TRBD1, cannot be checked with no DNA. The length of the CDR3 is 17 residues. The germline CDR1 and CDR2 sequences are LGHNT and FRNRAP. Filled out from reference TRBV12-5 and TRBJ1-2, the complete variable domain reads DARVTQTPRHKVTEMGQEVTMRCQPILGHNTVFWYRQTMMQGLELLAYFRNRAPLDDSGMPKDRFSAEMPDATLATLKIQPSEPRDSAVYFCASGLGSGTQENYGYTFGSGTRLTVV.

The chain employs TRBV15 and TRBJ1-2; TCRdb returns TRBD1, unconfirmable since there is no DNA. This CDR3 is built from 14 residues. From germline, CDR1 is LNHNV and CDR2 YYDKDF (reference sequence). The chain's CDR3 is CATSSPTRRRGYTF.

This chain uses TRBV28 with TRBJ2-1; the D call from TCRdb, TRBD1, cannot be confirmed without DNA. Germline lookup yields CDR1 MDHEN and CDR2 SYDVKM. The CDR3 spans 14 residues. CDR3 region: CAIVGEGPYNEQFF.

The V gene is TRBV3-1, the J gene TRBJ2-1; TCRdb's D call, TRBD2, is unchecked because there is no DNA. The length of the CDR3 is 14 residues. CDR1 is LGHDT and CDR2 is YNNKEL in the germline V gene (reference sequence). This CDR3 reads CASSHRGRDNEQFF.

The chain has TRBV7-9 and TRBJ2-3; with no DNA, the TCRdb D assignment of TRBD2 cannot be verified. CDR3 length: 15 amino acids. The germline V gene encodes CDR1 SEHNR and CDR2 FQNEAQ (reference sequence). CDR3: CASSRTGTSSLAQYF.

This rearrangement joins TRBV4-3 to TRBJ2-7; the D call of TRBD1 rests on TCRdb alone, since no DNA is present to check it. CDR1 LGHNA and CDR2 YSLEER come from the germline V gene. CDR3 size: 17 residues. The CDR3 sequence is CASSQDARGQGSYEQYF.

V gene TRBV20-1 combines with J gene TRBJ2-7; TCRdb lists TRBD1, though no DNA is available to test this call. The germline CDR1 and CDR2 sequences are DFQATT and SNEGSKA (reference sequence). The length of the CDR3 is 13 residues. The CDR3 sequence: CSANFRGEPEQYF.

The genes are TRBV12-3 or TRBV12-4 and TRBJ2-2. CDR3 length equals 13 residues. Here the CDR3 reads CASSLSSAGELFF.

The chain combines TRBV6-2 or TRBV6-3 with TRBJ2-7. The germline V gene encodes CDR1 MNHEY and CDR2 SVGEGT. The CDR3 covers 15 residues. The CDR3: CATRTQPGDSYEQYF.

This CDR3 reads CASSPQGADFWLEQFF. The chain couples TRBV18 to TRBJ2-1; TCRdb returns TRBD2, unconfirmable since there is no DNA. Germline CDR1 is KGHSH and CDR2 is LQKENI. CDR3 size: 16 residues. The full variable domain, completed using reference TRBV18 and TRBJ2-1, is NAGVMQNPRHLVRRRGQEARLRCSPMKGHSHVYWYRQLPEEGLKFMVYLQKENIIDESGMPKERFSAEFPKEGPSILRIQQVVRGDSAAYFCASSPQGADFWLEQFFGPGTRLTVL.

This sequence joins TRBV20-1 and TRBJ2-3; TCRdb indicates TRBD1, and absent DNA this call remains unverified. Germline CDR1 reads DFQATT; CDR2 reads SNEGSKA (reference sequence). The length of the CDR3 is 15 residues. CDR3 region: CSAPILARGTDTQYF.